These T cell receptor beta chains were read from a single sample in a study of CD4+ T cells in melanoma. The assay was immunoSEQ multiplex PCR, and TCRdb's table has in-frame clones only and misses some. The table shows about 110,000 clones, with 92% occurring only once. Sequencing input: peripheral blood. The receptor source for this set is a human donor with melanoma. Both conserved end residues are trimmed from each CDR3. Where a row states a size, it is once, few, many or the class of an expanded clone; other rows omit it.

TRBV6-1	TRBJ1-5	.	ASSEGPGSNQPQH
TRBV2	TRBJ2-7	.	ASSDTRSGGYEQY
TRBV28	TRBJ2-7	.	ASSRDRARLWEQY
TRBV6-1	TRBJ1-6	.	ASRAGAYNSPLH
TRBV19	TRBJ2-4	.	ASSIMSGLLAKNIQY
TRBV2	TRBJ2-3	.	ASSEGLTSGGATDTQY
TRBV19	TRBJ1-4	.	ASSYPGQGNEKLF
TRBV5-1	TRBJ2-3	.	ASSIRDSRTDTQY
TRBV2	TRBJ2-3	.	ASGLLRSSGSDTQY
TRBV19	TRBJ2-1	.	ASSIQAGPYNEQF
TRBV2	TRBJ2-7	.	ASIWTSGPYEQY
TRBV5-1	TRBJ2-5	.	ASSPGGQETQY
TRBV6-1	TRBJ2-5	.	ASSEDRGKGSQETQY
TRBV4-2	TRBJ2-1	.	ASSSPGLAESMGDEQF
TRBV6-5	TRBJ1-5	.	ASRQGNQPQH
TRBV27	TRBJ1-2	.	ASSPGRGAYGYT
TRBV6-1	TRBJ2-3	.	ASKSTSGADTQY
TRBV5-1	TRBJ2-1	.	ASMRAGVTYNEQF
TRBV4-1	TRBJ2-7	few	ASSPVDSLSEQY
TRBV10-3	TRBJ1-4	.	AISGSAYGTTTNEKLF
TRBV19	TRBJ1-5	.	ASSMKGEYSNQPQH
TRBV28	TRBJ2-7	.	ASSLTIGQGHEQY
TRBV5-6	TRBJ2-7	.	ASSTTTTATYEQY
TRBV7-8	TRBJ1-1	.	ASSLVFGGREAPEDTEAF
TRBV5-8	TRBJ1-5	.	ASGRQFYSNQPQH
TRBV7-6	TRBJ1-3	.	ASSPFRLLGNTIY
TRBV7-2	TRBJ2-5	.	ASSLAGLQETQY
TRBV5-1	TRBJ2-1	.	ASSLPGLASHEQF
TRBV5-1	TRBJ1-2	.	ASSLELGASYT
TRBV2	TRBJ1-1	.	ASIWGPEGSEAF
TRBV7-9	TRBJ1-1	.	ASTQGGRDTEAF